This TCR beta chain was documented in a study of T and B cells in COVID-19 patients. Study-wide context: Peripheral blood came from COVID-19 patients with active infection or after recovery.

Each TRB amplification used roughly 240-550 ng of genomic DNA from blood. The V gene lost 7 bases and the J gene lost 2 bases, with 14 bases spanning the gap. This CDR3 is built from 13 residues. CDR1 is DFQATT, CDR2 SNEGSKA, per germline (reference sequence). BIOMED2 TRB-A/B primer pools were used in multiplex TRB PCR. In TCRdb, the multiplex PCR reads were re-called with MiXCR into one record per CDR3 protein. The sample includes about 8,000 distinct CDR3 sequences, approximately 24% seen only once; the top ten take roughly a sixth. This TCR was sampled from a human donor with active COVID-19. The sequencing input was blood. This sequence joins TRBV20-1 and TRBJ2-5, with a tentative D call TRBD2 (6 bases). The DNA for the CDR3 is TGCAGTGGGATGCCGGGACTTCAAGAGACCCAGTACTTC. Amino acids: CSGMPGLQETQYF.